The 21 T cell receptor beta chains in this list originate from one sample, sequenced in a study of beta chain features in type 1 diabetes (dated by TCRdb to the late 2010s). Overall study results and their limits: A moderate but significant shortening of TCRB CDR3 length was observed in type 1 diabetes patients in all four CD4+ subsets.

These receptors lack a known antigen. The method was the immunoSEQ multiplex PCR assay. All of the isolated RNA was reverse transcribed with the High Capacity cDNA Reverse Transcription Kit, so expressed TCRB transcripts were sequenced. TCRdb took this table from immuneACCESS and kept in-frame rearrangements with V and J called. Such tables lack part of the clones; where checked against another copy, unresolved V genes explain under half of the gap, and the rest is unexplained. Counted in this sample were roughly 260,000 clones; 9.5% to 13% of them appeared once. Around 0.017% of the sample rests with the top ten. Source material: naive CD4+ T cells from blood. In light of the paper, this sample's cell subset or site label describes: true naive CD4+ T cells. The receptors originated from a young man with type 1 diabetes.

This clone has just a few counts. CDR3 amino acids: CASSTGISTDTQYF. The CDR3 DNA follows: TGTGCCAGCAGCACAGGGATAAGCACAGATACGCAGTATTTT. This chain uses TRBV7-3 with TRBJ2-3; the D gene is possibly TRBD1 (6 bases). This CDR3 is built from 14 residues. The germline gives CDR1 SGHTA, CDR2 FQGTGA. The V and J ends lost 5 bases and 0 bases respectively, with 9 bases between them.

This clone is a singleton in its sample. The V gene is TRBV5-1, the J gene TRBJ1-1, with 8 bases aligning to TRBD1. Germline V gives CDR1 SGHRS, CDR2 YFSETQ. V shed 4 bases and J 1 base; nucleotides not matched to a gene: 6. The CDR3 extends over 15 amino acids. The CDR3 is CASSIGQGRNTEAFF. The DNA for the CDR3 is TGCGCCAGCAGCATCGGACAGGGACGGAACACTGAAGCTTTCTTT. The variable domain in full, completed from reference TRBV5-1 and TRBJ1-1, reads KAGVTQTPRYLIKTRGQQVTLSCSPISGHRSVSWYQQTPGQGLQFLFEYFSETQRNKGNFPGRFSGRQFSNSRSEMNVSTLELGDSALYLCASSIGQGRNTEAFFGQGTRLTVV.

This clone was found a few times. The chain recombines TRBV30 with TRBJ1-4; D unresolved. The CDR3 contains 13 residues. The V gene's germline CDR1 is GTSNPN and CDR2 SVGIG (reference sequence). Trimming shortened V by 2 bases and J by 7 bases, and 11 bases separated the two germline ends. DNA for the CDR3: TGTGCCTGGAGTTCGAGGGCTCCTGAAAAACTGTTTTTT. Encoded protein: CAWSSRAPEKLFF.

V and J are TRBV10-3 and TRBJ1-2; D unclear. The CDR3 is 14 residues long. The germline CDR1 and CDR2 sequences are ENHRY and SYGVKD. The V gene lost 0 bases and the J gene lost 0 bases, with 5 bases spanning the gap. The CDR3, as DNA: TGTGCCATCAGTGAGTCCGGGACTAACTATGGCTACACCTTC. This translates into CAISESGTNYGYTF.

The chain carries TRBV4-1 and TRBJ2-1; 7 bases fit TRBD2. Germline CDR1 reads MGHRA; CDR2 reads YSYEKL. CDR3 size: 16 residues. Trimming removed 3 bases from V and 2 bases from J; junction bases left unmatched: 7. The CDR3 spells CASSQVGLAAYNEQFF. CDR3 nucleotide sequence: TGCGCCAGCAGCCAGGTTGGCCTAGCGGCCTACAATGAGCAGTTCTTC.

This clone was counted between two and nine times. The chain employs TRBV2 and TRBJ1-1; unclear D gene. Trimming cost V 4 bases and J 3 bases, with 12 bases left between them. Germline lookup yields CDR1 SNHLY and CDR2 FYNNEI. The CDR3 runs 14 residues. Here the CDR3 DNA reads TGTGCCAGCAGTGTTGAGGGTGACTACACTGAAGCTTTCTTT. This encodes CASSVEGDYTEAFF.

This rearrangement joins TRBV6-1 to TRBJ2-5; TRBD1 aligns across 7 bases. The CDR3 totals 13 residues. After removal of 8 bases from V and 7 bases from J, the junction contained 10 bases not matched to a gene. Germline V CDR1 and CDR2: MNHNS, SASEGT. The CDR3 spells CASGRQGAGTQYF. The DNA of the CDR3 is TGTGCCAGCGGCCGACAGGGTGCGGGGACCCAGTACTTC.

This clone appeared a few times. The chain links TRBV30 to TRBJ2-7; weak D call: TRBD2 (7 bases). This CDR3 comprises 12 residues. CDR1 is GTSNPN, CDR2 SVGIG, per germline (reference sequence). The V gene lost 1 base and the J gene lost 6 bases, with 10 bases spanning the gap. In DNA, the CDR3 is TGTGCCTGGAGTGCGGGGGGCCCCGAGCAGTACTTC. Amino acid sequence: CAWSAGGPEQYF.

The CDR3 DNA reads as TGTGCCAGCAGCCTCATACCCCCCCGGGGAGGCTACACCTTC. Translation: CASSLIPPRGGYTF. V usage is TRBV7-2 and J usage is TRBJ1-2; D gene ambiguous. CDR1 is SGHTA, CDR2 FQGNSA, per germline. The CDR3 spans 14 residues. V was trimmed by 5 bases and J by 8 bases, leaving 18 bases between them.

This chain connects TRBV15 to TRBJ2-3; 12 bases align to TRBD2. Germline-derived CDR1 and CDR2 are LNHNV and YYDKDF (reference sequence). The V and J ends lost 0 bases and 6 bases, in that order; junction bases with no gene match: 19. The CDR3 length is 21 residues. CDR3 sequence (DNA): TGTGCCACCAGCAGAGATCGTGGGCTAGCGGGGGGGCTTAGAGGGGCGGATACGCAGTATTTT. It yields the protein CATSRDRGLAGGLRGADTQYF.

This clone was detected a few times. The chain joins TRBV7-6 to TRBJ2-7, with D possibly being TRBD2 (5 bases). V was pared by 1 base and J by 3 bases, with 7 bases between. Germline CDR1 reads SGHVS; CDR2 reads FNYEAQ. CDR3 length equals 13 residues. CDR3 in amino acids: CASSLGAGYEQYF. CDR3 bases: TGTGCCAGCAGCTTAGGGGCGGGCTACGAGCAGTACTTC.

There are a few counts of this clone. V is TRBV10-3 and J is TRBJ2-5, with D perhaps TRBD1 (5 bases). V lost 3 bases, J lost 3 bases, and 5 bases lay in between. The CDR3 consists of 12 residues. In germline, CDR1 is ENHRY, CDR2 SYGVKD. The CDR3 nucleotides are TGTGCCATCAGTGACAGGGAAGAGACCCAGTACTTC. This gives the protein CAISDREETQYF.

This clone has more than one count but fewer than ten. V usage is TRBV9 and J usage is TRBJ2-5; 9 bases fit TRBD1. After removal of 3 bases from V and 7 bases from J, the junction contained 7 bases not matched to a gene. The CDR3 spans 14 residues. CDR1 SGDLS and CDR2 YYNGEE come from the germline V gene. CDR3 DNA sequence: TGTGCCAGCAGCGCCCGACAGGGGGAAGGGACCCAGTACTTC. It is translated as CASSARQGEGTQYF.

This clone came up a few times. The chain joins TRBV6-5 to TRBJ1-5; D is ambiguous. CDR3 length: 15 residues. The ends were cut back, 0 bases at V and 2 bases at J, with 8 bases in the middle. Germline CDR1 and CDR2: MNHEY and SVGAGI. The CDR3 loop reads CASSYSGIGNQPQHF. Here the CDR3 DNA reads TGTGCCAGCAGTTACTCTGGCATCGGCAATCAGCCCCAGCATTTT.

The V and J genes are TRBV7-2 and TRBJ2-4; D is perhaps TRBD2 (5 bases). The germline CDR1 and CDR2 sequences are SGHTA and FQGNSA. CDR3 length: 15 residues. The V end was cut by 6 bases, the J end by 0 bases, with 12 bases between. CDR3 residues: CASSPDLLAKNIQYF. The CDR3 coding sequence is TGTGCCAGCAGTCCGGACTTACTAGCCAAAAACATTCAGTACTTC. Looking up the rest from reference TRBV7-2 and TRBJ2-4 gives the full variable domain: GAGVSQSPSNKVTEKGKDVELRCDPISGHTALYWYRQSLGQGLEFLIYFQGNSAPDKSGLPSDRFSAERTGGSVSTLTIQRTQQEDSAVYLCASSPDLLAKNIQYFGAGTRLSVL.

This chain uses TRBV2 with TRBJ1-1; no firm D call. The CDR3 has 13 residues. With 6 bases removed from V and 3 bases from J, the gap between germline ends came to 11 bases. CDR1 and CDR2 (germline): SNHLY, FYNNEI. The CDR3 region has the DNA TGTGCCAGCAGGGTCCAGGCTGACACTGAAGCTTTCTTT. This translates into CASRVQADTEAFF.

V usage is TRBV5-6 and J usage is TRBJ2-5; perhaps TRBD1 as D (6 bases). The CDR3 is 15 amino acids. Trimming shortened V by 2 bases and J by 1 base, and 12 bases separated the two germline ends. Per germline, CDR1 SGHDT and CDR2 YYEEEE. The DNA of the CDR3 is TGTGCCAGCAGCTTAGTTCAGGGGCCCCAAGAGACCCAGTACTTC. This gives the protein CASSLVQGPQETQYF.

On this clone: Other nucleotide sequences in the sample specify the same CDR3. The chain carries TRBV5-1 and TRBJ2-5; no firm D call. Germline V gives CDR1 SGHRS, CDR2 YFSETQ. This CDR3 comprises 14 residues. With 0 bases removed from V and 0 bases from J, the gap between germline ends came to 6 bases. The DNA of the CDR3 is TGCGCCAGCAGCTTGGGGGCATACCAAGAGACCCAGTACTTC. It is translated as CASSLGAYQETQYF. Looking up the rest from reference TRBV5-1 and TRBJ2-5 gives the full variable domain: KAGVTQTPRYLIKTRGQQVTLSCSPISGHRSVSWYQQTPGQGLQFLFEYFSETQRNKGNFPGRFSGRQFSNSRSEMNVSTLELGDSALYLCASSLGAYQETQYFGPGTRLLVL.

This clone showed up just a few times. The V and J genes are TRBV19 and TRBJ1-5, with D unresolved. The V and J ends lost 3 bases and 3 bases respectively, with 12 bases between them. Germline V gene sequence: CDR1 LNHDA, CDR2 SQIVND (reference sequence). This CDR3 comprises 15 residues. For the CDR3, the DNA is TGTGCCAGTAGTATCCGGGTTACCGACAATCAGCCCCAGCATTTT. Amino acid sequence: CASSIRVTDNQPQHF.

The chain joins TRBV5-5 to TRBJ2-4; 7 nucleotides line up with TRBD1. Trimming took 4 bases from V and 3 from J; bases not matched to a gene: 7. The CDR3 sequence is 15 residues long. Germline CDR1 reads SGHKS; CDR2 reads YYEKEE (reference sequence). As DNA, the CDR3 is TGTGCCAGCAGCATCTACGACAGGGACAAAAACATTCAGTACTTC. It specifies CASSIYDRDKNIQYF. The full variable domain, rest sourced from reference TRBV5-5 and TRBJ2-4, is DAGVTQSPTHLIKTRGQQVTLRCSPISGHKSVSWYQQVLGQGPQFIFQYYEKEERGRGNFPDRFSARQFPNYSSELNVNALLLGDSALYLCASSIYDRDKNIQYFGAGTRLSVL.

This rearrangement joins TRBV28 to TRBJ1-2; D is perhaps TRBD1 (6 bases). The germline gives CDR1 MDHEN, CDR2 SYDVKM. This CDR3 is 13 amino acids long. The V and J ends lost 6 bases and 4 bases respectively, with 12 bases between them. CDR3 in amino acids: CASSAGTSYGYTF. In DNA, the CDR3 is TGTGCCAGCAGCGCCGGGACAAGCTATGGCTACACCTTC.